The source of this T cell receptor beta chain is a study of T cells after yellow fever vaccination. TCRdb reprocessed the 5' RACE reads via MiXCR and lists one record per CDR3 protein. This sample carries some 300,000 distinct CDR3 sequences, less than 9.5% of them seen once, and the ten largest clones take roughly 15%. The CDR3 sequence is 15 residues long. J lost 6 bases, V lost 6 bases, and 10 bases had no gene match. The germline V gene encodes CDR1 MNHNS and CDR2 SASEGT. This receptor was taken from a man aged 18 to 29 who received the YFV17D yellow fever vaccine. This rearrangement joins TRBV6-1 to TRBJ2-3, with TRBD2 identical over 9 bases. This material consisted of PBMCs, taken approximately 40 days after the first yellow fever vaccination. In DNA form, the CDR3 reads TGTGCCAGCAGCCGCGGGGGGGGGGTGGTGGATACGCAGTATTTT. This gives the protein CASSRGGGVVDTQYF.